The 25 T cell receptor beta chains listed next were all sequenced from one sample in a study of blood T cell repertoires in COVID-19 (dated by TCRdb to about 2020). To prepare the library, the immunoSEQ multiplex PCR assay was applied. The clones in this table, taken by TCRdb from immuneACCESS, are in-frame only. Not every clone is retained; where verified, under half of the shortfall comes from an unresolved V gene, and the cause of the rest is unknown. The sample includes approximately 270,000 clones, with 65% to 85% observed a single time. The ten largest clones capture roughly 14% of the sample. Input material: peripheral blood. These receptors were obtained from a person aged 70 to 79 with COVID-19, enrolled during active disease.

The chain employs TRBV4-1 and TRBJ1-2; no clear D. Germline-derived CDR1 and CDR2 are MGHRA and YSYEKL. This CDR3 is 13 amino acids long. The V end was cut by 5 bases, the J end by 5 bases, with 12 bases between. The CDR3, as DNA: TGCGCCAGCAGCGAAAGCGGGCGTTATGGCTACACCTTC. It codes for CASSESGRYGYTF.

The chain couples TRBV25-1 to TRBJ1-2; TRBD1 aligns across 9 bases. Germline V gives CDR1 MGHDK, CDR2 SYGVNS. The J segment lost 7 bases and the V segment lost 3 bases, leaving 12 bases of the junction unmatched. The CDR3 is 16 amino acids. The DNA of the CDR3 is TGTGCCAGCAGTGATTTTTCCGGGACAGGGATTTCTGGCTACACCTTC. It specifies CASSDFSGTGISGYTF.

This chain links TRBV2 with TRBJ1-3; D might be TRBD1 (5 bases). Trimming left V 3 bases short and J 4 bases short, with 13 bases between. Germline CDR1 SNHLY, CDR2 FYNNEI. The CDR3 runs to 15 residues. The CDR3 sequence: CASSDQGGRGNTIYF. CDR3 DNA: TGTGCCAGCAGTGATCAGGGTGGCCGAGGAAACACCATATATTTT.

The V call is TRBV4-3, the J call TRBJ1-2; weak D call: TRBD1 (6 bases). The CDR3 has 15 amino acids. Germline assignment: CDR1 LGHNA and CDR2 YSLEER. V lost 4 bases, J lost 4 bases, and 16 bases lay in between. CDR3 DNA sequence: TGCGCCAGCAGCCCTTACCGGGACACCTCCTATGGCTACACCTTC. It is translated as CASSPYRDTSYGYTF.

The chain recombines TRBV3-1 (or the pseudogene TRBV3-2) with TRBJ1-5; D gene uncertain. The CDR3 is 13 residues long. V was shortened by 4 bases and J by 0 bases, with 4 bases between the two germline ends. Germline values: CDR1 LGHDT, CDR2 YNNKEL (reference sequence). The CDR3 DNA sequence: TGTGCCAGCAGCCGTCATAGCAATCAGCCCCAGCATTTT. Translated, it gives CASSRHSNQPQHF.

The rearrangement joins TRBV2 to TRBJ1-4; no firm D call. CDR3 length equals 13 residues. The V gene's germline CDR1 is SNHLY and CDR2 FYNNEI. Trimming took 4 bases from V and 7 from J, leaving 10 bases between them. CDR3 nucleotide sequence: TGTGCCAGCAGTGGCGGGTTGGGTGAAAAACTGTTTTTT. It encodes CASSGGLGEKLFF. Looking up the rest from reference TRBV2 and TRBJ1-4 gives the full variable domain: EPEVTQTPSHQVTQMGQEVILRCVPISNHLYFYWYRQILGQKVEFLVSFYNNEISEKSEIFDDQFSVERPDGSNFTLKIRSTKLEDSAMYFCASSGGLGEKLFFGSGTQLSVL.

The gene calls are TRBV29-1 and TRBJ2-5, with D possibly TRBD1 on 6 matching bases. CDR1 SQVTM and CDR2 ANQGSEA come from the germline V gene. This CDR3 has 13 residues. V lost 7 bases and J 5 bases, leaving 17 bases between the germline ends. The CDR3 DNA reads TGCAGCGAGCAAAACAGGGTCGGCGAGACCCAGTACTTC. This sequence encodes CSEQNRVGETQYF.

A single count supports this clone. At one end the junction does not follow the germline gene, possibly because of a read error. The chain combines TRBV7-8 with TRBJ2-7; TRBD2 matches 13 bases. The CDR3 covers 15 residues. Germline CDR1 SGHVS, CDR2 FQNEAQ. In DNA form, the CDR3 reads TGTGCCAGCAGCTTAGGACTAGCGGGAGGTGGTTCCTGTGATTTC. It encodes CASSLGLAGGGSCDF.

This clone showed up just a few times. Within the sample, other DNA sequences also encode this same CDR3. J is TRBJ1-6 and V is TRBV3-1 (or the pseudogene TRBV3-2), with D possibly matching TRBD1 (5 bases). V was trimmed by 3 bases and J by 6 bases, leaving 9 bases between them. CDR3 size: 14 residues. Germline assignment: CDR1 LGHDT and CDR2 YNNKEL (reference sequence). This CDR3 reads CASSQGRGNSPLHF. The CDR3, as DNA: TGTGCCAGCAGCCAGGGGAGGGGTAATTCACCCCTCCACTTT.

The chain is built from TRBV28 and TRBJ2-5; the D gene is possibly TRBD1 (6 bases). Per the germline V gene, CDR1 is MDHEN and CDR2 is SYDVKM. This CDR3 comprises 16 residues. V lost 6 bases, J lost 0 bases, and 17 bases lay in between. The CDR3 DNA reads as TGTGCCAGCAGACAAACAGGGCCGGAGTACCAAGAGACCCAGTACTTC. Amino acids: CASRQTGPEYQETQYF.

The chain carries TRBV15 and TRBJ2-7, with D maybe TRBD1 (5 bases). Between the trimmed V and J ends, which lost 1 base and 2 bases, there was a span of 12 bases. The CDR3 extends over 15 amino acids. Germline loops: CDR1 LNHNV, CDR2 YYDKDF (reference sequence). The CDR3 DNA reads TGTGCCACCAGCAGAGGGTCCCAGGGAACCTACGAGCAGTACTTC. Encoded protein: CATSRGSQGTYEQYF.

J is TRBJ1-1 and V is TRBV5-5; D is undetermined. This CDR3 has 14 residues. The V and J ends lost 2 bases and 2 bases respectively, with 10 bases between them. Per the germline V gene, CDR1 is SGHKS and CDR2 is YYEKEE (reference sequence). CDR3: CASSLRTGNTEAFF. The CDR3 coding sequence is TGTGCCAGCAGCTTACGGACGGGAAACACTGAAGCTTTCTTT.

The chain combines TRBV5-1 with TRBJ1-2; TRBD1 might be the D (5 bases). Deletions cut 1 base from V and 7 bases from J, with 17 bases between. This CDR3 has 15 amino acids. Germline V gene sequence: CDR1 SGHRS, CDR2 YFSETQ. The CDR3 coding sequence is TGCGCCAGCAGCTTGTTAGGACAAGGCGGTCGTGGCTACACCTTC. It codes for CASSLLGQGGRGYTF. The entire variable domain, with the rest obtained from reference TRBV5-1 and TRBJ1-2, is as follows: KAGVTQTPRYLIKTRGQQVTLSCSPISGHRSVSWYQQTPGQGLQFLFEYFSETQRNKGNFPGRFSGRQFSNSRSEMNVSTLELGDSALYLCASSLLGQGGRGYTFGSGTRLTVV.

V and J are TRBV29-1 and TRBJ2-7; 9 bases match TRBD2. The CDR3 consists of 13 residues. Germline V gene data show CDR1 as SQVTM and CDR2 as ANQGSEA. With V trimmed by 8 bases and J by 5 bases, 10 bases remained unmatched. The CDR3 DNA reads as TGCAGCTCTCTGGAACCTAGCGGGAACGAGCAGTACTTC. Its protein is CSSLEPSGNEQYF.

This clone has only one observation. CDR3 DNA: TGTGCCAGCAGCGATCAAAACTTTATGAACACTGAAGCTTTCTTT. Its protein is CASSDQNFMNTEAFF. The gene calls are TRBV9 and TRBJ1-1; D is uncertain. The CDR3 is made up of 15 amino acids. Per germline, CDR1 SGDLS and CDR2 YYNGEE. With 3 bases removed from V and 0 bases from J, the gap between germline ends came to 12 bases.

This clone was counted between two and nine times. CDR3 DNA sequence: TGTGCCAGTAATTCTGGGGCAGGGGTGACCTACGAGCAGTACTTC. Its protein product is CASNSGAGVTYEQYF. The V and J genes are TRBV19 and TRBJ2-7, with a possible D match to TRBD1 (6 bases). CDR3 size: 15 residues. Germline lookup yields CDR1 LNHDA and CDR2 SQIVND (reference sequence). Trimming took off 7 bases at V and 2 bases at J, with 18 bases between the two ends.

The chain recombines TRBV9 with TRBJ1-1; tentatively, D is TRBD1 (5 bases). Germline V gene sequence: CDR1 SGDLS, CDR2 YYNGEE. The V and J ends lost 4 bases and 0 bases respectively, with 13 bases between them. The CDR3 runs 15 residues. The CDR3: CASSLQTALNTEAFF. The DNA of the CDR3 is TGTGCCAGCAGCCTCCAGACAGCCTTGAACACTGAAGCTTTCTTT.

This chain uses TRBV6-2 or TRBV6-3 with TRBJ2-2; maybe TRBD1 (6 bases). Germline values: CDR1 MNHEY, CDR2 SVGEGT. CDR3 length: 17 residues. Trimming took off 5 bases at V and 0 bases at J, with 16 bases between the two ends. CDR3 amino acids: CASSLGRGIANTGELFF. CDR3 bases: TGTGCCAGCAGTCTCGGTAGGGGGATCGCGAACACCGGGGAGCTGTTTTTT.

This clone has only one observation. An end of the junction differs from the germline gene, which may be a read error. The chain combines TRBV5-1 with TRBJ1-5; the match to TRBD1 covers 7 bases. Germline V gives CDR1 SGHRS, CDR2 YFSETQ. The CDR3 extends over 19 amino acids. CDR3 amino acids: CAISSKSGTETNSNQPQHF. CDR3 coding DNA: TGCGCCATCAGCTCAAAATCGGGGACAGAAACAAATAGCAATCAGCCCCAGCATTTT.

The chain employs TRBV19 and TRBJ2-1; 9 bases map to TRBD2. V dropped 5 bases and J dropped 5; count of bases not matched to a gene: 7. CDR1 and CDR2 (germline): LNHDA, SQIVND (reference sequence). The CDR3 spans 15 residues. The CDR3 sequence is CASSQGAGGNNEQFF. The CDR3 bases are TGTGCCAGTAGTCAGGGAGCGGGGGGTAACAATGAGCAGTTCTTC.

V usage is TRBV11-2 and J usage is TRBJ2-7; D ambiguous. V lost 0 bases, J lost 4 bases, and 7 bases lay in between. The V gene's germline CDR1 is SGHAT and CDR2 FQNNGV. The CDR3 extends over 13 amino acids. The CDR3 loop is CASSLERRYEQYF. CDR3 DNA sequence: TGTGCCAGCAGCTTAGAGCGGCGGTACGAGCAGTACTTC.

J is TRBJ1-1 and V is TRBV28, with 9 bases that match TRBD1. The CDR3 is 16 amino acids. J was trimmed by 5 bases and V by 5 bases; bases with no gene match: 12. From germline, CDR1 is MDHEN and CDR2 SYDVKM. The CDR3 DNA reads TGTGCCAGCAGTCGACCCGGGACAGGGAGATTAACTGAAGCTTTCTTT. Protein: CASSRPGTGRLTEAFF.

This rearrangement joins TRBV7-3 to TRBJ2-2, with a weak D call TRBD2 (5 bases). This CDR3 has 15 amino acids. Germline V gene sequence: CDR1 SGHTA, CDR2 FQGTGA. Trimming removed 2 bases at V and 7 bases at J, with 14 bases between. The DNA for the CDR3 is TGTGCCAGCAGCTTAGACGGGAACACCTTCGGGGAGCTGTTTTTT. Its protein is CASSLDGNTFGELFF.

V gene TRBV19 combines with J gene TRBJ1-1, with a tentative D call TRBD1 (6 bases). V was cut by 1 base and J by 2 bases, with 8 bases left in between. This CDR3 region has 14 residues. Germline V lookup: CDR1 LNHDA, CDR2 SQIVND (reference sequence). CDR3 loop: CASSIGQANTEAFF. CDR3 bases: TGTGCCAGTAGTATAGGACAGGCTAACACTGAAGCTTTCTTT.

The table lists this clone with a count of one. The rearrangement uses TRBV14 and TRBJ2-3, with D possibly matching TRBD1 (5 bases). V was clipped by 1 base and J by 0 bases, with 11 bases between them. The germline V gene has CDR1 SGHDN and CDR2 FVKESK. The CDR3 loop spans 16 amino acids. The CDR3 coding sequence is TGTGCCAGCAGCCAAGCGGTGGGGCCAAGCACAGATACGCAGTATTTT. Translating it yields CASSQAVGPSTDTQYF.